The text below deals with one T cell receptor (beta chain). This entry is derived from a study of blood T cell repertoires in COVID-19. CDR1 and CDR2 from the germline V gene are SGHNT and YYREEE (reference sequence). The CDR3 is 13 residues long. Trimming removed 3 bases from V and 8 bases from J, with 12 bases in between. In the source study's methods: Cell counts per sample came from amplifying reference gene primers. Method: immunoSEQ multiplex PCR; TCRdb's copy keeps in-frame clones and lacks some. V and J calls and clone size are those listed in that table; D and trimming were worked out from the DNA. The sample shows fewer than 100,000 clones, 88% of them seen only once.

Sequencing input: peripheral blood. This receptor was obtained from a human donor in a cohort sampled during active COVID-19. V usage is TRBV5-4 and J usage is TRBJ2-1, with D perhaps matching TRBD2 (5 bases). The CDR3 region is CASSSGWRDEQFF. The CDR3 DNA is TGTGCCAGCAGCTCTGGGTGGCGGGATGAGCAGTTCTTC.